The clone carrying this T cell receptor (beta chain) was counted many times. Trimming took 5 bases from V and 4 from J; bases not matched to a gene: 10. The germline gives CDR1 SGHTA, CDR2 FQGNSA. This CDR3 spans 16 amino acids. This sample is drawn from a study of T-cell reconstitution after alpha-beta-depleted transplantation in children. The TCRbeta library incorporated unique molecular identifiers. TCRdb re-called the PCR reads through MiXCR, storing one row per CDR3 protein. The data show roughly 610,000 distinct CDR3 sequences, with about 10% seen just once and roughly 4% held by the top ten. The V and J genes are TRBV7-2 and TRBJ2-7, with 11 bases fitting TRBD2. This TCR was sampled from a human donor who donated a stem cell graft to a child with acute myeloid leukemia. The specimen was PBMCs from the stem cell graft donor, collected from the stem cell graft. The CDR3 DNA follows: TGTGCCAGCAGCCCTAGCGGGAGGACTAGTGTTTACGAGCAGTACTTC. It specifies CASSPSGRTSVYEQYF. The entire variable domain, with the rest obtained from reference TRBV7-2 and TRBJ2-7, is as follows: GAGVSQSPSNKVTEKGKDVELRCDPISGHTALYWYRQSLGQGLEFLIYFQGNSAPDKSGLPSDRFSAERTGGSVSTLTIQRTQQEDSAVYLCASSPSGRTSVYEQYFGPGTRLTVT.